This is a list of T cell receptor beta chains from one sample in a study of beta chain features in type 1 diabetes. Profiling relied on immunoSEQ multiplex PCR, and the TCRdb table lists in-frame clones only, not all of them. The sample gives fewer than 400,000 clones, over 7% of which show up once; around 1% is in the top ten. Specimen: central memory CD4+ T cells from blood. These receptor sequences come from a man aged 25-45 years with type 1 diabetes. Both conserved end residues are part of each CDR3. D genes are given only for firm matches. Size values are once, few and many counts, or a class for expanded clones, and some rows have none.

many	NA	TRBV4-3	TRBJ2-1	CASSQGERLDNEQFF	TGCGCCAGCAGCCAAGGGGAACGCCTGGACAATGAGCAGTTCTTC
few	NA	TRBV28	TRBJ2-2	CASRLPPNTGELFF	TGTGCCAGCAGATTACCCCCGAACACCGGGGAGCTGTTTTTT
few	NA	TRBV9	TRBJ2-4	CASSKGDSEPAKNIQYF	TGTGCCAGCAGCAAGGGAGATTCGGAGCCAGCCAAAAACATTCAGTACTTC
few	NA	TRBV7-2	TRBJ2-6	CASSLGRSGANVLTF	TGTGCCAGCAGCTTGGGCCGCTCTGGGGCCAACGTCCTGACTTTC
few	TRBD2	TRBV7-7	TRBJ2-5	CASSIPGAGGETQYF	TGTGCTAGCAGCATACCGGGGGCGGGAGGAGAGACCCAGTACTTC
once	NA	TRBV5-1	TRBJ2-3	CASSMIQVGVTQYF	TGCGCCAGCAGCATGATTCAAGTCGGGGTAACTCAGTATTTT
NA	TRBD2	TRBV10-3	TRBJ2-7	CALNDGEGRGQYF	TGTGCCCTAAACGACGGGGAGGGTCGGGGGCAGTACTTC
few	NA	TRBV9	TRBJ1-4	CASSSSRGVGHEKLFF	TGTGCCAGCAGCTCCAGTAGGGGAGTCGGGCATGAAAAACTGTTTTTT
few	NA	TRBV19	TRBJ1-3	CATTPGNSGNTIYF	TGTGCCACCACTCCAGGGAACTCTGGAAACACCATATATTTT
few	TRBD2	TRBV7-7	TRBJ2-3	CASSLGPSGSTDTQYF	TGTGCCAGCAGCTTAGGCCCTAGCGGGTCCACAGATACGCAGTATTTT
NA	NA	TRBV5-6	TRBJ2-2	CASSLGRTGELFF	TGTGCCAGCAGCTTGGGGCGGACCGGGGAGCTGTTTTTT